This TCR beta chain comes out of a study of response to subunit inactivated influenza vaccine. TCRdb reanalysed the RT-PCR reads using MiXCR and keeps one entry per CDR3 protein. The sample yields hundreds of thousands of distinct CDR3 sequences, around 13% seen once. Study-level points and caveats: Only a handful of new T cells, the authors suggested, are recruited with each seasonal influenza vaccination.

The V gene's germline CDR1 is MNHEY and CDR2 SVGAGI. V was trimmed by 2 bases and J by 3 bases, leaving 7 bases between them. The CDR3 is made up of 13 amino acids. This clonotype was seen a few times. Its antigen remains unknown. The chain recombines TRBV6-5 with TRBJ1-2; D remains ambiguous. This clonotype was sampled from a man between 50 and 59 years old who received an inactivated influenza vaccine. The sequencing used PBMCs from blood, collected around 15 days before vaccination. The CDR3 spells CASSYSQDYGYTF. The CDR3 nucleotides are TGTGCCAGCAGTTACAGCCAGGACTATGGCTACACCTTC.